The clone carrying this T cell receptor beta chain was seen many times. Its specificity is unknown. This specimen belongs to a study of T cells after yellow fever vaccination. Study as a whole: Libraries from low-cell-number fractions were prepared with the SMART-Seq v4 Ultra Low Input RNA kit. Study results and caveats: Post-booster samples contained most primary-vaccination clones (around 96% CD4, approximately 88% CD8). There was a possibility that FACS-sorted repertoires contained abundant clonotypes contaminating from the bulk population.

It was through 5'RACE template switching that TCR cDNA was made, with a universal primer site and UMIs added. Via MiXCR, TCRdb re-called the 5' RACE reads, giving one row per CDR3 protein. Here the sample spans about 220,000 distinct CDR3 sequences, less than 3.5% being singletons. This TCR was recovered from a man aged 18 to 35 who received the YFV17D yellow fever vaccine. This sample comprised CD4+ T cells sorted from PBMCs, obtained 10 days after the yellow fever booster vaccination.

In DNA, the CDR3 is TGTGCCACCAGTGATTCACTCGGGTCTGATAATGAAAAACTGTTTTTT. It translates to CATSDSLGSDNEKLFF. J is TRBJ1-4 and V is TRBV24-1; D not certain. V shed 2 bases and J shed 4 bases, with 13 bases lying between them. Germline V gene sequence: CDR1 KGHDR, CDR2 SFDVKD. This CDR3 spans 16 amino acids.